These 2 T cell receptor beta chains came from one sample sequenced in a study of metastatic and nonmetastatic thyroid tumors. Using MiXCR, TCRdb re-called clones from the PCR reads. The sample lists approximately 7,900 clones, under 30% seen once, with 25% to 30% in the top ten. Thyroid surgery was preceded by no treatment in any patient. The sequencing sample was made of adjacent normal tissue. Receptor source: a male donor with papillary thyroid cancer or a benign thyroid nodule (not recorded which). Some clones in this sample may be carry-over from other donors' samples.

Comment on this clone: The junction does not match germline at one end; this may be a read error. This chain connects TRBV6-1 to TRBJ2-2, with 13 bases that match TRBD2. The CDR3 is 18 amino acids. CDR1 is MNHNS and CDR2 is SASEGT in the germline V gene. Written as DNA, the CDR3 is TGTGCCACCAGTGGATTCCGGACTAGCGGGAGACAGTCCGGGGAGCTGTTTTTT. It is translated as CATSGFRTSGRQSGELFF.

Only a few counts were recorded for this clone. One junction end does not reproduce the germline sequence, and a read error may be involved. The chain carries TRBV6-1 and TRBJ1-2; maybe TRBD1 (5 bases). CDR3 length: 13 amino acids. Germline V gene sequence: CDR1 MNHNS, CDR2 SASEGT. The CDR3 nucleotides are TGTTCCAGCGGAGGGGTCGACAAGTATCGCTACACCTTC. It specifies CSSGGVDKYRYTF.